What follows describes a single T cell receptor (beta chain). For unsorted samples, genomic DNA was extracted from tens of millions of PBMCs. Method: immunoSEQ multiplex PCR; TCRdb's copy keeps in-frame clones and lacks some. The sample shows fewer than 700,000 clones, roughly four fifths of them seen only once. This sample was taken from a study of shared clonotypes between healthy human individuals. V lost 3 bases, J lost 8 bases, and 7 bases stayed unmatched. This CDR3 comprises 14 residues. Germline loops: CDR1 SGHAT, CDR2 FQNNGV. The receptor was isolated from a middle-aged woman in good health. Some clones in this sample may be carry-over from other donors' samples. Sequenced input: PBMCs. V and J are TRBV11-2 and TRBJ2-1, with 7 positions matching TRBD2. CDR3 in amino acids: CASSLGVAGDEQFF. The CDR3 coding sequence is TGTGCCAGCAGCTTGGGAGTAGCGGGTGATGAGCAGTTCTTC.